A selection of T cell receptor beta chains follows, all from one sample in a study of cytomegalovirus exposure and HLA in healthy donors. Clones were sequenced by immunoSEQ multiplex PCR, and TCRdb holds only the in-frame ones, with some missing. This table has around 150,000 clones, nearly 80% appearing once. Sequenced: PBMCs. These receptors were collected from a woman aged 40 to 50 in good health and CMV-seronegative. CDR3s include the opening cysteine and the closing phenylalanine or tryptophan. The order of the fields is J gene, clone size, V gene, D gene, CDR3 protein, CDR3 DNA. The D gene is left open where the match is weak. Only some rows state a clone size, as once, few, many or a class for expanded clones.

j_call: TRBJ2-7; clone_size: .; v_call: TRBV5-6; d_call: .; cdr3_aa: CASSLWAAYEQYF; cdr3_nt: TGTGCCAGCAGCTTGTGGGCAGCCTACGAGCAGTACTTC
j_call: TRBJ1-2; clone_size: few; v_call: TRBV28; d_call: .; cdr3_aa: CASSLKGNGYTF; cdr3_nt: TGTGCCAGCAGTTTAAAGGGGAATGGCTACACCTTC
j_call: TRBJ1-2; clone_size: .; v_call: TRBV5-1; d_call: TRBD1; cdr3_aa: CASSPDRVYGYTF; cdr3_nt: TGCGCCAGCAGCCCGGACAGGGTCTATGGCTACACCTTC
j_call: TRBJ2-7; clone_size: .; v_call: TRBV27; d_call: TRBD2; cdr3_aa: CATSLGTSFAHEQYF; cdr3_nt: TGTGCCACCTCACTGGGGACTAGTTTTGCCCACGAGCAGTACTTC
j_call: TRBJ1-6; clone_size: .; v_call: TRBV5-4; d_call: .; cdr3_aa: CASSLIKSDSPLHF; cdr3_nt: TGTGCCAGCAGCTTGATTAAGTCGGATTCACCCCTCCACTTT
j_call: TRBJ1-2; clone_size: .; v_call: TRBV5-4; d_call: .; cdr3_aa: CASSLLGQINYGYTF; cdr3_nt: TGTGCCAGCAGCTTGTTGGGACAAATAAACTATGGCTACACCTTC
j_call: TRBJ2-2; clone_size: .; v_call: TRBV7-6; d_call: TRBD1; cdr3_aa: CASSPYRGANTGELFF; cdr3_nt: TGTGCCAGCAGCCCGTACAGGGGAGCGAACACCGGGGAGCTGTTTTTT
j_call: TRBJ1-3; clone_size: .; v_call: TRBV7-2; d_call: .; cdr3_aa: CASSFFRNAGNTIYF; cdr3_nt: TGTGCCAGCAGCTTCTTCAGGAATGCTGGAAACACCATATATTTT
j_call: TRBJ1-1; clone_size: .; v_call: TRBV5-1; d_call: TRBD1; cdr3_aa: CASSLRTGSTEAFF; cdr3_nt: TGCGCCAGCAGCCTTCGGACAGGTTCGACTGAAGCTTTCTTT
j_call: TRBJ2-2; clone_size: .; v_call: TRBV6-1; d_call: .; cdr3_aa: CASSVTRIAPELFF; cdr3_nt: TGTGCCAGCAGTGTAACGAGGATCGCCCCCGAGCTGTTTTTT
j_call: TRBJ2-7; clone_size: .; v_call: TRBV19; d_call: .; cdr3_aa: CASSPNSRYEQYF; cdr3_nt: TGTGCCAGTAGTCCTAATTCGAGGTACGAGCAGTACTTC
j_call: TRBJ1-2; clone_size: .; v_call: TRBV5-6; d_call: TRBD1; cdr3_aa: CASSLGQGGQRYTF; cdr3_nt: TGTGCCAGCAGCCTGGGACAGGGGGGACAGCGCTACACCTTC
j_call: TRBJ1-1; clone_size: .; v_call: TRBV28; d_call: .; cdr3_aa: CASSLMGGTEAFF; cdr3_nt: TGTGCCAGCAGTTTAATGGGGGGAACTGAAGCTTTCTTT
j_call: TRBJ1-3; clone_size: .; v_call: TRBV5-4; d_call: TRBD1; cdr3_aa: CASSSRPGTGRNTIYF; cdr3_nt: TGTGCCAGCAGCTCCCGACCCGGGACAGGGAGAAACACCATATATTTT
j_call: TRBJ1-3; clone_size: .; v_call: TRBV10-1; d_call: .; cdr3_aa: CASSSRVSGNTIYF; cdr3_nt: TGCGCCAGCTCCTCTCGAGTTTCGGGGAACACCATATATTTT
j_call: TRBJ1-1; clone_size: .; v_call: TRBV5-1; d_call: .; cdr3_aa: CASSFGGNTEAFF; cdr3_nt: TGCGCCAGCAGCTTCGGGGGTAACACTGAAGCTTTCTTT
j_call: TRBJ2-7; clone_size: .; v_call: TRBV6-5; d_call: TRBD2; cdr3_aa: CASSYRPPSGTYEQYF; cdr3_nt: TGTGCCAGCAGTTACCGCCCGCCTAGCGGCACCTACGAGCAGTACTTC
j_call: TRBJ2-3; clone_size: .; v_call: TRBV5-6; d_call: .; cdr3_aa: CASSFGGLGDTQYF; cdr3_nt: TGTGCCAGCAGCTTCGGGGGGCTAGGGGATACGCAGTATTTT
j_call: TRBJ1-2; clone_size: .; v_call: TRBV7-9; d_call: .; cdr3_aa: CASSLTPGGDYGYTF; cdr3_nt: TGTGCCAGCAGCTTAACCCCAGGAGGAGACTATGGCTACACCTTC
j_call: TRBJ1-1; clone_size: .; v_call: TRBV5-4; d_call: .; cdr3_aa: CASSPGQTKNTEAFF; cdr3_nt: TGTGCCAGCAGCCCCGGACAGACTAAGAACACTGAAGCTTTCTTT
j_call: TRBJ1-2; clone_size: .; v_call: TRBV6-5; d_call: .; cdr3_aa: CASSSRYGYTF; cdr3_nt: TGTGCCAGCAGCTCTCGCTATGGCTACACCTTC
j_call: TRBJ2-7; clone_size: .; v_call: TRBV15; d_call: TRBD2; cdr3_aa: CATQVAGGYEQYF; cdr3_nt: TGTGCCACCCAAGTTGCGGGAGGTTACGAGCAGTACTTC
j_call: TRBJ2-6; clone_size: .; v_call: TRBV19; d_call: .; cdr3_aa: CASSLRRGGADSGANVLTF; cdr3_nt: TGTGCCAGTAGTTTACGACGAGGTGGCGCCGACTCTGGGGCCAACGTCCTGACTTTC
j_call: TRBJ2-1; clone_size: .; v_call: TRBV6-6; d_call: TRBD1; cdr3_aa: CASSSRDRGGLNEQFF; cdr3_nt: TGTGCCAGCAGTTCTCGGGACAGGGGGGGTCTCAATGAGCAGTTCTTC
j_call: TRBJ1-2; clone_size: .; v_call: TRBV12-5; d_call: TRBD1; cdr3_aa: CASGSGQGSHYGYTF; cdr3_nt: TGTGCTAGTGGCTCAGGACAGGGCTCGCACTATGGCTACACCTTC
j_call: TRBJ2-7; clone_size: few; v_call: TRBV4-1; d_call: TRBD2; cdr3_aa: CASSQVAGGPYEQYF; cdr3_nt: TGCGCCAGCAGCCAAGTTGCGGGGGGGCCGTACGAGCAGTACTTC
j_call: TRBJ1-5; clone_size: .; v_call: TRBV6-6; d_call: .; cdr3_aa: CASSPGAGSFQPQHF; cdr3_nt: TGTGCCAGCAGCCCTGGGGCAGGTTCGTTTCAGCCCCAGCATTTT
j_call: TRBJ1-1; clone_size: .; v_call: TRBV25-1; d_call: .; cdr3_aa: CASSVAGGNTEAFF; cdr3_nt: TGTGCCAGCAGTGTTGCGGGCGGGAACACTGAAGCTTTCTTT
j_call: TRBJ2-3; clone_size: .; v_call: TRBV12-5; d_call: TRBD1; cdr3_aa: CASGLVRYRGTGPGGTDTQYF; cdr3_nt: TGTGCTAGTGGTTTGGTACGATACAGGGGGACGGGGCCGGGGGGCACAGATACGCAGTATTTT
j_call: TRBJ2-5; clone_size: .; v_call: TRBV7-6; d_call: TRBD2; cdr3_aa: CASSGTSGGPTQYF; cdr3_nt: TGTGCCAGCAGCGGTACTAGCGGGGGGCCCACCCAGTACTTC
j_call: TRBJ2-1; clone_size: medium-sized; v_call: TRBV4-1; d_call: TRBD2; cdr3_aa: CASSLSAGRYNEQFF; cdr3_nt: TGCGCCAGCAGCCTTTCAGCGGGAAGATACAATGAGCAGTTCTTC
j_call: TRBJ2-5; clone_size: .; v_call: TRBV25-1; d_call: .; cdr3_aa: CASSEAGIQETQYF; cdr3_nt: TGTGCCAGCAGTGAGGCGGGGATCCAAGAGACCCAGTACTTC
j_call: TRBJ2-2; clone_size: .; v_call: TRBV13; d_call: .; cdr3_aa: CASSSTRRQPAGELFF; cdr3_nt: TGTGCCAGCAGCTCCACCCGGCGACAGCCCGCCGGGGAGCTGTTTTTT
j_call: TRBJ1-1; clone_size: .; v_call: TRBV4-1; d_call: .; cdr3_aa: CASSADRLNTEAFF; cdr3_nt: TGCGCCAGCAGCGCGGACAGATTGAACACTGAAGCTTTCTTT
j_call: TRBJ1-5; clone_size: .; v_call: TRBV5-1; d_call: .; cdr3_aa: CASSLDGQNNQPQHF; cdr3_nt: TGCGCCAGCAGCTTGGATGGACAGAACAATCAGCCCCAGCATTTT
j_call: TRBJ2-3; clone_size: .; v_call: TRBV4-1; d_call: TRBD1; cdr3_aa: CASSQRGTGGLVGTQYF; cdr3_nt: TGCGCCAGCAGCCAACGAGGGACAGGGGGCTTGGTAGGTACGCAGTATTTT
j_call: TRBJ1-5; clone_size: .; v_call: TRBV6-5; d_call: TRBD1; cdr3_aa: CASSSRQGAAQPQHF; cdr3_nt: TGTGCCAGCAGTTCGAGACAGGGGGCGGCTCAGCCCCAGCATTTT
j_call: TRBJ2-6; clone_size: once; v_call: TRBV5-4; d_call: .; cdr3_aa: CASSPRMGRTGANVLTF; cdr3_nt: TGTGCCAGCAGCCCCCGGATGGGGAGAACAGGGGCCAACGTCCTGACTTTC
j_call: TRBJ2-7; clone_size: .; v_call: TRBV19; d_call: .; cdr3_aa: CASSSEVYEQYF; cdr3_nt: TGTGCCAGTAGTTCGGAGGTGTACGAGCAGTACTTC
j_call: TRBJ1-1; clone_size: few; v_call: TRBV6-6; d_call: .; cdr3_aa: CASTPARGPEAFF; cdr3_nt: TGTGCCAGCACCCCCGCAAGGGGCCCTGAAGCTTTCTTT
j_call: TRBJ2-3; clone_size: once; v_call: TRBV9; d_call: .; cdr3_aa: CASSVDLPPTDTQYF; cdr3_nt: TGTGCCAGCAGCGTAGATCTACCTCCCACAGATACGCAGTATTTT
j_call: TRBJ2-5; clone_size: .; v_call: TRBV6-1; d_call: .; cdr3_aa: CASSEARGNWKTQYF; cdr3_nt: TGTGCCAGCAGTGAAGCACGCGGTAACTGGAAGACCCAGTACTTC
j_call: TRBJ2-3; clone_size: .; v_call: TRBV6-5; d_call: TRBD2; cdr3_aa: CASSRTSTTDTQYF; cdr3_nt: TGTGCCAGCAGTAGGACTAGCACGACAGATACGCAGTATTTT
j_call: TRBJ2-5; clone_size: .; v_call: TRBV10-1; d_call: .; cdr3_aa: CASGEPGETQYF; cdr3_nt: TGCGCCAGCGGAGAGCCGGGGGAGACCCAGTACTTC